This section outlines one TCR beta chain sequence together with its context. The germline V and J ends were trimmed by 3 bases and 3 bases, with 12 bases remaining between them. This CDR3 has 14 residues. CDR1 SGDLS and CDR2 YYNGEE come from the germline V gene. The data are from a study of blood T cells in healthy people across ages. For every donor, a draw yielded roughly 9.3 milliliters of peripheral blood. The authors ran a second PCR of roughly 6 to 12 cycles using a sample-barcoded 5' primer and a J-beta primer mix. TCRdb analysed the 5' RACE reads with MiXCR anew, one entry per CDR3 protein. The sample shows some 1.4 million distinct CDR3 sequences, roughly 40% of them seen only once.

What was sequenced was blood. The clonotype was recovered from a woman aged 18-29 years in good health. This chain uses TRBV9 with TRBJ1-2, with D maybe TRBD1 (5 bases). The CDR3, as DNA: TGTGCCAGCAGCGGATTACAGGCCCACTATGGCTACACCTTC. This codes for CASSGLQAHYGYTF.